This TCR beta chain was documented in a study of shared clonotypes between healthy human individuals. Turning to the study itself: Samples came from a couple of female and a few male donors aged 18 to 49.

V dropped 3 bases and J dropped 3 bases, with 15 bases sitting between them. Germline CDR1 and CDR2: SGHNT and YYREEE (reference sequence). The CDR3 is made up of 15 amino acids. Profiling relied on immunoSEQ multiplex PCR, and the TCRdb table lists in-frame clones only, not all of them. Among some 2.4 million clones listed, over 85% were seen once. As to this clone: As yet, its antigen is unknown.

Overall study results and limits: Clonotype sharing across donors was expected to vary with sequencing depth. Collection of samples was limited to blood; tissue repertoires likely differ.

Adults of Caucasian background living in Nashville, Tennessee made up all donors. The clonotype comes from a man younger than 35 in good health. Some clones in this sample may be carry-over from other donors' samples. The sequencing sample was made of naive CD4+ T cells from PBMCs. Subset noted: CD45RA+ positively selected. V and J are TRBV5-4 and TRBJ1-1, with D maybe TRBD1 (5 bases). The CDR3 here is CASSSPAGGDTEAFF. The CDR3 DNA follows: TGTGCCAGCAGCTCCCCAGCAGGAGGGGACACTGAAGCTTTCTTT.